The rows below give T cell receptor beta chains drawn from one sample of a study of CXCR3-negative and CXCR3-positive naive CD8 T cells. TCRdb re-called the 5' RACE reads; every CDR3 protein appears as one record, without DNA. This table holds around 140,000 distinct CDR3 sequences. Sequencing was carried out using naive CXCR3+ CD8+ T cells from blood. These receptors were collected from a human donor in good health. Some clones in this sample may be carry-over from other donors' samples. CDR3s include the opening cysteine and the closing phenylalanine or tryptophan.

v_call	j_call	cdr3_aa
TRBV12-1	TRBJ2-1	CASTRTGGHFYNEQFF
TRBV5-1	TRBJ2-7	CASSDLGGYSYEQYF
TRBV7-9	TRBJ2-7	CASSSGGAAPYEQYF
TRBV9	TRBJ2-1	CASSIRSGGAEQFF
TRBV29-1	TRBJ1-1	CSVSGPNTTEAFF
TRBV20-1	TRBJ2-5	CSARTGFGETQYF
TRBV5-1	TRBJ1-1	CASSGGTEAFF
TRBV3-1	TRBJ2-2	CASGTLENTGELFF
TRBV25-1	TRBJ2-3	CASSGSGASSRSDTQYF
TRBV7-3	TRBJ2-7	CASSLTSSYEQYF
TRBV7-9	TRBJ2-1	CASSLVSGRYDNEQFF
TRBV28	TRBJ2-1	CASSPYRIGTSGRGSYNEQFF
TRBV5-4	TRBJ2-2	CASSFSGTATGELFF
TRBV28	TRBJ2-7	CASSFRTGPARYEQYF
TRBV11-2	TRBJ2-7	CASSPIIGYEQYF
TRBV6-2/TRBV6-3	TRBJ2-1	CASSYNSRSYNEQFF
TRBV12-3/TRBV12-4	TRBJ2-7	CASSFGTQVYEQYF
TRBV4-3	TRBJ2-7	CASSQDWGQPYEQYF
TRBV6-2/TRBV6-3	TRBJ1-1	CASSKQEPNTEAFF
TRBV12-3/TRBV12-4	TRBJ2-5	CASSPTGTGVQETQYF
TRBV29-1	TRBJ1-5	CSVLTGYSNQPQHF
TRBV7-9	TRBJ1-5	CASSLAGIGLNQPQHF
TRBV5-1	TRBJ2-5	CASSLESPPGETQYF
TRBV18	TRBJ2-1	CASSRGGDNEQFF
TRBV5-6	TRBJ2-1	CASSSLREALGEQFF
TRBV7-9	TRBJ1-1	CASSFSETNTEAFF
TRBV5-5	TRBJ1-5	CASSFSGGNQPQHF
TRBV20-1	TRBJ1-5	CSASFLTYLDNQPQHF
TRBV11-2	TRBJ2-7	CASSQGLALVTYEQYF
TRBV18	TRBJ2-3	CASSPPERAGDTQYF
TRBV28	TRBJ1-5	CASSSLRDRGNQPQHF
TRBV15	TRBJ2-2	CATSSRAGPNTGELFF
TRBV29-1	TRBJ1-2	CSVPGQGGGYTF
TRBV20-1	TRBJ1-4	CSARDHGTPKVANEKLFF
TRBV7-6	TRBJ2-7	CASSLAGGNYEQYF
TRBV25-1	TRBJ2-7	CASRDGALSYEQYF
TRBV7-6	TRBJ2-2	CASSWLAGDTGELFF
TRBV27	TRBJ2-7	CASGPGSNPYEQYF
TRBV12-3/TRBV12-4	TRBJ1-1	CASSVGTEMNTEAFF
TRBV30	TRBJ1-1	CAWSVRDAEAFF
TRBV28	TRBJ2-7	CASREQGYEQYF
TRBV29-1	TRBJ2-2	CSVDRCRGENTGELFF